The rows below give T cell receptor beta chains drawn from one sample of a study of cytomegalovirus exposure and HLA in healthy donors. Sequencing was performed with immunoSEQ multiplex PCR; in TCRdb, only in-frame clones are kept and a portion is missing. The table has 150,000 to 200,000 clones, about 12% seen once. Sequenced: PBMCs. The receptors derive from a man aged 45-60 years in good health and CMV-seropositive. CDR3s include the opening cysteine and the closing phenylalanine or tryptophan. D genes are given only for firm matches. Some rows mark clone size as missing; the rest say once, few, many or name a class of expanded clone.

j_call | d_call | clone_size | v_call | cdr3_nt | cdr3_aa
TRBJ2-5 | NA | few | TRBV15 | TGTGCCACCAGCAGCCCTAGGGGTTTAGAGACCCAGTACTTC | CATSSPRGLETQYF
TRBJ2-5 | TRBD2 | few | TRBV7-9 | TGTGCCAGCAGCCAGGGCGGGGGGGCCCAGTACTTC | CASSQGGGAQYF
TRBJ2-3 | TRBD1 | NA | TRBV28 | TGTGCCATCTCCCGGGACAGGGTGTTGGATACGCAGTATTTT | CAISRDRVLDTQYF
TRBJ1-6 | TRBD1 | few | TRBV9 | TGTGCCAGCAGCGGGACAGGGGATTCACCCCTCCACTTT | CASSGTGDSPLHF
TRBJ1-2 | NA | few | TRBV5-1 | TGCGCCAGCAGCTTGGAGCACAGGGACTACACCTTC | CASSLEHRDYTF
TRBJ2-3 | TRBD2 | NA | TRBV9 | TGTGCCAGCACGGACCGCCTTAGCGGGGGGAGCACAGATACGCAGTATTTT | CASTDRLSGGSTDTQYF
TRBJ2-5 | TRBD2 | NA | TRBV7-9 | TGTGCCAGCAGCCCAGGCGGGGGGGCTTTTGGGACCCAGTACTTC | CASSPGGGAFGTQYF
TRBJ2-1 | TRBD2 | NA | TRBV7-6 | TGTGCCAGCAGCACCCAGCGGGGGGCCTACAATGAGCAGTTCTTC | CASSTQRGAYNEQFF
TRBJ2-5 | NA | few | TRBV14 | TGTGCCAGCAGAAAACCGGGGTCAGAGACCCAGTACTTC | CASRKPGSETQYF
TRBJ2-1 | TRBD2 | NA | TRBV5-1 | TGCGCCACCTCCCCCGCTAGCGGCTCCTACAATGAGCAGTTCTTC | CATSPASGSYNEQFF
TRBJ2-5 | TRBD1 | NA | TRBV5-4 | TGTGCCAGCAGCCAAGGACAGGGTAGAGAGACCCAGTACTTC | CASSQGQGRETQYF
TRBJ2-2 | TRBD1 | few | TRBV7-9 | TGTGCCAGCAGCCCCCTGACAGGGGTTAACACCGGGGAGCTGTTTTTT | CASSPLTGVNTGELFF
TRBJ2-5 | TRBD1 | NA | TRBV28 | TGTGCCAGCAGTGGCAGGACAGGGGAAGAGACCCAGTACTTC | CASSGRTGEETQYF
TRBJ2-5 | TRBD2 | NA | TRBV7-2 | TGTGCCAGCAGCCCCCGGACTAGCGAGACCCAGTACTTC | CASSPRTSETQYF
TRBJ2-6 | TRBD2 | many | TRBV10-3 | TGTGCCATAGGGAGGGGATCTGGGGCCAACGTCCTGACTTTC | CAIGRGSGANVLTF
TRBJ2-3 | TRBD2 | few | TRBV11-3 | TGTGCCAGCAGCTTCCCGGGACTAGCGGGGGGCACAGATACGCAGTATTTT | CASSFPGLAGGTDTQYF
TRBJ2-5 | NA | NA | TRBV7-8 | TGTGCCAGCAGCCTGAACCCACTAGCCGCAGAGACCCAGTACTTC | CASSLNPLAAETQYF
TRBJ2-2 | TRBD1 | NA | TRBV18 | TGTGCCAGCCAAGATACAGGGGGCCTCGGCACCGGGGAGCTGTTTTTT | CASQDTGGLGTGELFF
TRBJ1-2 | NA | NA | TRBV6-5 | TGTGCCAGCAAACAGGGTATCTATGGCTACACCTTC | CASKQGIYGYTF
TRBJ1-1 | TRBD1 | few | TRBV27 | TGTGCCAGCAGTCCGGGGACAGGGTTTGAAGCTTTCTTT | CASSPGTGFEAFF
TRBJ1-1 | NA | NA | TRBV7-3 | TGTGCCAGCAGCTTAACTGATCAGGGCACTGAAGCTTTCTTT | CASSLTDQGTEAFF
TRBJ2-2 | NA | NA | TRBV5-4 | TGTGCCAGCAGCTTGCCCCAGGGCGGGGAGCTGTTTTTT | CASSLPQGGELFF
TRBJ1-1 | NA | NA | TRBV18 | TGTGCCAGCTCAGAGGACAAGGGCTACACTGAAGCTTTCTTT | CASSEDKGYTEAFF
TRBJ1-5 | TRBD1 | NA | TRBV30 | TGTGCCTGGCGGACAGGGCGGGATCAGCCCCAGCATTTT | CAWRTGRDQPQHF
TRBJ2-2 | NA | NA | TRBV19 | TGTGCCAGTAGCGGGGGCGGGGAGCTGTTTTTT | CASSGGGELFF
TRBJ1-1 | TRBD1 | few | TRBV6-5 | TGTGCCAGCAGTAGGACAGGACGATTAAACACTGAAGCTTTCTTT | CASSRTGRLNTEAFF
TRBJ2-1 | NA | few | TRBV5-4 | TGTGCCAGCAGCTTGGGGACTCTAAGCTCCTACAATGAGCAGTTCTTC | CASSLGTLSSYNEQFF
TRBJ2-5 | TRBD2 | NA | TRBV12-5 | TGTGCTAGTGGTTTGGGAGCGGGGGGAGGCCAAGAGACCCAGTACTTC | CASGLGAGGGQETQYF
TRBJ1-4 | NA | NA | TRBV5-6 | TGTGCCAGCAGCGTACAGGTGAACTATAATGAAAAACTGTTTTTT | CASSVQVNYNEKLFF
TRBJ2-7 | NA | few | TRBV15 | TGTGCCACCAGCAGGATAACAGGGCTCTTCGCCTACGAGCAGTACTTC | CATSRITGLFAYEQYF
TRBJ2-7 | NA | NA | TRBV6-1 | TGTGCCAGCAGTCAGCTAGTCAGCTACGAGCAGTACTTC | CASSQLVSYEQYF
TRBJ1-5 | NA | few | TRBV7-2 | TGTGCCAGCAGCTTAAGACACAGCGGAATTAGCAATCAGCCCCAGCATTTT | CASSLRHSGISNQPQHF
TRBJ1-5 | TRBD1 | few | TRBV29-1 | TGCAGCGTTTTGTCGGCAGGGGGTCAGCCCCAGCATTTT | CSVLSAGGQPQHF
TRBJ2-3 | NA | few | TRBV2 | TGTGCCAGCAGTTCCCTAGGATCCGGGGTAGATACGCAGTATTTT | CASSSLGSGVDTQYF
TRBJ2-3 | NA | NA | TRBV7-2 | TGTGCCAGCAGCTCCTCGGGACAAATCTTCTCTAGCACAGATACGCAGTATTTT | CASSSSGQIFSSTDTQYF
TRBJ2-2 | NA | few | TRBV7-8 | TGTGCCAGCAGCTTAGACGGAGGGAACACCGGGGAGCTGTTTTTT | CASSLDGGNTGELFF
TRBJ2-1 | TRBD2 | once | TRBV15 | TGTGCCACCAGCAGGGACGGGGGGGCCAGGTACAATGAGCAGTTCTTC | CATSRDGGARYNEQFF
TRBJ2-5 | TRBD1 | few | TRBV6-5 | TGTGCCAGCAGCTTCGACAGGGGTGGGGAGACCCAGTACTTC | CASSFDRGGETQYF
TRBJ2-1 | NA | few | TRBV6-1 | TGTGCCAGCAGCGAATCACCTGAGACCTACAATGAGCAGTTCTTC | CASSESPETYNEQFF
TRBJ1-2 | TRBD1 | NA | TRBV5-1 | TGCGCCAGCAGCCAGACAGGGGGTTACGATGGCTACACCTTC | CASSQTGGYDGYTF
TRBJ2-1 | TRBD1 | few | TRBV2 | TGTGCCAGCAGGGACAGGAGCTCCTACAATGAGCAGTTCTTC | CASRDRSSYNEQFF
TRBJ2-1 | NA | NA | TRBV29-1 | TGCAGCGTTGAAGATCGGGGTGAGCAGTTCTTC | CSVEDRGEQFF
TRBJ1-6 | NA | NA | TRBV10-2 | TGCGCCAGCACTTCACAGGATTCACCCCTCCACTTT | CASTSQDSPLHF
TRBJ1-2 | TRBD1 | few | TRBV6-1 | TGTGCCAGCAGTGATAGGGGACAGCCGAGTGGCTACACCTTC | CASSDRGQPSGYTF
TRBJ2-4 | NA | few | TRBV5-1 | TGCGCCAGCAGTTTCAGGGGAAGGAACAAAAACATTCAGTACTTC | CASSFRGRNKNIQYF
TRBJ1-5 | TRBD1 | NA | TRBV2 | TGTGCCAGCAGTTCTGACAGGGGCAATCAGCCCCAGCATTTT | CASSSDRGNQPQHF
TRBJ1-2 | NA | NA | TRBV2 | TGTGCCAGCAGCAAAGGGACTGTCTATGGCTACACCTTC | CASSKGTVYGYTF
TRBJ1-2 | NA | few | TRBV6-5 | TGTGCCAGCAGTAGCGACAGTACTGTTAACTATGGCTACACCTTC | CASSSDSTVNYGYTF
TRBJ1-4 | NA | NA | TRBV5-4 | TGTGCCAGCAGCTTGCAGGGAGGGGAAAAACTGTTTTTT | CASSLQGGEKLFF
TRBJ1-2 | TRBD1 | few | TRBV7-9 | TGTGCCAGCAGTTCCCGACCGGGACAGGGGAGAAGAGGCTACACCTTC | CASSSRPGQGRRGYTF
TRBJ1-5 | NA | few | TRBV5-1 | TGCGCCAGCAGCTTGGGGGGCGCGGACCAGCCCCAGCATTTT | CASSLGGADQPQHF
TRBJ1-4 | NA | few | TRBV9 | TGTGCCAGCAGCGTTAGTTCTAATGAAAAACTGTTTTTT | CASSVSSNEKLFF
TRBJ1-2 | TRBD1 | few | TRBV18 | TGTGCCAGCTCACGAGACAGGGGGCTTGGCTACACCTTC | CASSRDRGLGYTF
TRBJ2-1 | NA | few | TRBV7-2 | TGTGCCAGCAGCTTGAGGGGAGGCTACAATGAGCAGTTCTTC | CASSLRGGYNEQFF
TRBJ1-1 | NA | NA | TRBV4-2 | TGTGCCAGCAGCCAAATAGCCCGGGGGGGCACTGAAGCTTTCTTT | CASSQIARGGTEAFF
TRBJ2-5 | NA | NA | TRBV29-1 | TGCAGCGCCGGACAGACAGAGACCCAGTACTTC | CSAGQTETQYF
TRBJ1-5 | NA | NA | TRBV4-2 | TGTGCCAGCAGCCAAGACGCCACCCGGGATCAGCCCCAGCATTTT | CASSQDATRDQPQHF
TRBJ1-2 | NA | NA | TRBV6-5 | TGTGCCAGCAGAGCCGTGGGCGGCTACACCTTC | CASRAVGGYTF
TRBJ2-1 | NA | few | TRBV11-2 | TGTGCCAGCAGAGGGCGGGGAACCTACAATGAGCAGTTCTTC | CASRGRGTYNEQFF